This T cell receptor beta chain was recovered during a study of identifying expanded T cells in peripheral blood. The V and J ends lost 2 bases and 7 bases respectively, with 11 bases between them. Looked up from germline, CDR1 is MNHEY and CDR2 is SMNVEV (reference sequence). The CDR3 runs to 13 residues. Measured with immunoSEQ multiplex PCR; TCRdb has only the in-frame clones, and not every one. Here the sample spans some 75,000 clones, roughly 90% being singletons. Sequencing used blood. This rearrangement joins TRBV27 to TRBJ1-2; TRBD1 might be the D (6 bases). The TCR sequence derives from a person aged 18 to 70 in good health. The CDR3 is CASSLGRQAGYTF. The CDR3, as DNA: TGTGCCAGCAGTTTAGGGCGACAGGCTGGCTACACCTTC.